These 27 T cell receptor beta chains originate from one sample sequenced in a study of T cell changes during pregnancy in multiple sclerosis. TCRdb's copy holds only in-frame clones and misses some; the assay was immunoSEQ multiplex PCR. The sample shows roughly 41,000 clones, more than 75% of them seen only once. The specimen comprised CD8+ T cells from peripheral blood mononuclear cells, sampled in the third trimester of pregnancy. The receptors here all came from a female donor with multiple sclerosis, enrolled in a pregnancy study.

The chain is built from TRBV12-1 and TRBJ2-3; the listed D gene, TRBD2, was not tested against the DNA. TRBV12-1 is a known pseudogene. This CDR3 region has 16 residues. The CDR3 nucleotides read TGTGCCAGCAGCCCCCCTAGGCGGGGGGGCTCAGATACGCAGTATTTT. Translation: CASSPPRRGGSDTQYF.

The genes are TRBV6-4 and TRBJ2-2, with D tentatively TRBD2 (7 bases). The CDR3 totals 14 residues. The V end lost 3 bases, the J end lost 4 bases, and 9 bases lay between the germline ends. Germline CDR1 MRHNA, CDR2 SNTAGT. CDR3 sequence: CASSEGGATGELFF. CDR3 bases: TGTGCCAGCAGTGAGGGGGGGGCCACCGGGGAGCTGTTTTTT.

This clone was counted a single time. This sequence joins TRBV7-8 and TRBJ2-7; D might be TRBD1 (6 bases). Trimming removed 2 bases at V and 0 bases at J, with 11 bases between. Germline V gene lookup returns CDR1 SGHVS and CDR2 FQNEAQ. The length of the CDR3 is 15 residues. The CDR3 reads CASSLSRGSSYEQYF. The CDR3 region has the DNA TGTGCCAGCAGCTTAAGCAGGGGAAGCTCCTACGAGCAGTACTTC. Complete variable domain (other parts from reference TRBV7-8 and TRBJ2-7): GAGVSQSPRYKVAKRGQDVALRCDPISGHVSLFWYQQALGQGPEFLTYFQNEAQLDKSGLPSDRFFAERPEGSVSTLKIQRTQQEDSAVYLCASSLSRGSSYEQYFGPGTRLTVT.

The J gene is TRBJ1-2, the V gene TRBV6-4; 8 nucleotides agree with TRBD1. With 0 bases clipped from V and 4 bases from J, the junction kept 10 bases outside the gene matches. In germline, CDR1 is MRHNA, CDR2 SNTAGT. The CDR3 extends over 17 amino acids. CDR3 coding DNA: TGTGCCAGCAGTGACTCCCCGGACAGGGAATTTGGCTATGGCTACACCTTC. This encodes CASSDSPDREFGYGYTF.

Judged by abundance, this clone is medium-sized. The chain is built from TRBV6-1 and TRBJ1-4; 11 nucleotides agree with TRBD1. Germline-derived CDR1 and CDR2 are MNHNS and SASEGT. This CDR3 is built from 14 residues. The junction had 1 base not matched to a gene; V was cut back by 3 bases and J by 7 bases. The chain's CDR3 is CASSDGTGGEKLFF. For the CDR3, the DNA is TGTGCCAGCAGTGACGGGACAGGGGGTGAAAAACTGTTTTTT.

The rearrangement joins TRBV4-3 to TRBJ2-5; TRBD2 aligns across 7 bases. The CDR3 length is 14 residues. V shed 1 base, J shed 2 bases, and the junction held 1 base outside the gene matches. Germline V gene data show CDR1 as LGHNA and CDR2 as YSLEER. The CDR3 DNA reads as TGCGCCAGCAGCCAAGCGGGGGGACAAGAGACCCAGTACTTC. This encodes CASSQAGGQETQYF.

The chain has TRBV7-9 and TRBJ2-2, with D possibly TRBD2 on 7 matching bases. In germline, CDR1 is SEHNR, CDR2 FQNEAQ (reference sequence). The CDR3 extends over 13 amino acids. V gave up 5 bases and J gave up 9 bases, with 13 bases separating them. Written as DNA, the CDR3 is TGTGCCAGCAGCCCTCCCGGGGGGCGGGAGCTGTTTTTT. Translation gives CASSPPGGRELFF.

The V and J genes are TRBV29-1 and TRBJ2-2; 7 nucleotides agree with TRBD2. The germline CDR1 and CDR2 sequences are SQVTM and ANQGSEA. The V and J ends lost 6 bases and 2 bases, in that order; junction bases with no gene match: 15. The CDR3 is 17 residues long. The CDR3 DNA follows: TGCAGCGTCGCTCCGGGACTAAACGTCCAAAACACCGGGGAGCTGTTTTTT. The encoded protein is CSVAPGLNVQNTGELFF.

The chain combines TRBV7-6 with TRBJ2-3; D gene unclear. The CDR3 runs 17 residues. Trimming cost V 5 bases and J 1 base, with 19 bases left between them. The germline V gene has CDR1 SGHVS and CDR2 FNYEAQ. The CDR3, as DNA: TGTGCCAGCAGCCCCCGGTTACCGTTTGAGGGCACAGATACGCAGTATTTT. Translation: CASSPRLPFEGTDTQYF.

The V call is TRBV21-1, the J call TRBJ1-6; the D segment call TRBD1 is taken from the table without a DNA check. TRBV21-1 is a known pseudogene. There are 17 residues in the CDR3. The CDR3 sequence is CASSRTGTSPYNSPLHF. CDR3 bases: TGTGCCAGCAGCAGGACAGGCACCAGCCCCTATAATTCACCCCTCCACTTT.

The V gene is TRBV4-1, the J gene TRBJ1-2; 11 positions agree with TRBD1. The ends lost 4 bases at V and 4 bases at J; junction bases unmatched: 5. Germline assignment: CDR1 MGHRA and CDR2 YSYEKL. This CDR3 is built from 15 residues. The CDR3 sequence: CASSRTGGLGYGYTF. DNA for the CDR3: TGCGCCAGCAGCCGGACAGGGGGCCTAGGCTATGGCTACACCTTC.

This CDR3 reads CASSLGRAVNQPQHF. The CDR3 region has the DNA TGTGCCAGCAGTCTGGGCAGGGCGGTGAATCAGCCCCAGCATTTT. This chain uses TRBV6-1 with TRBJ1-5, with a weak D call TRBD1 (5 bases). Germline V gene sequence: CDR1 MNHNS, CDR2 SASEGT. The CDR3 runs to 15 residues. V lost 5 bases and J 4 bases, leaving 15 bases between the germline ends.

The chain employs TRBV4-3 and TRBJ1-4, with D perhaps matching TRBD1 (5 bases). The germline V and J ends were trimmed by 4 bases and 0 bases, with 9 bases remaining between them. This CDR3 is 15 amino acids long. Germline V gene data show CDR1 as LGHNA and CDR2 as YSLEER. DNA of the CDR3: TGCGCCAGCAGCCCGGACAAGTCAACTAATGAAAAACTGTTTTTT. Translating it yields CASSPDKSTNEKLFF.

The chain joins TRBV4-3 to TRBJ2-6; D remains unclear. The germline V gene encodes CDR1 LGHNA and CDR2 YSLEER. This CDR3 is 17 amino acids long. Trimming shortened V by 1 base and J by 0 bases, and 10 bases separated the two germline ends. CDR3 in amino acids: CASSQADSGSGANVLTF. The CDR3 bases are TGCGCCAGCAGCCAAGCCGATTCAGGCTCTGGGGCCAACGTCCTGACTTTC.

V usage is TRBV29-1 and J usage is TRBJ2-1, with D unresolved. Germline lookup yields CDR1 SQVTM and CDR2 ANQGSEA. V lost 4 bases to trimming and J lost 5 bases, with 9 bases between them. The CDR3 totals 12 residues. CDR3 region: CSVVGGHNEQFF. CDR3 in DNA: TGCAGCGTTGTGGGTGGGCACAATGAGCAGTTCTTC.

The V and J genes are TRBV27 and TRBJ2-7; D gene unclear. Deletions cut 2 bases from V and 6 bases from J, with 11 bases between. The CDR3 spans 13 residues. Germline lookup yields CDR1 MNHEY and CDR2 SMNVEV (reference sequence). The CDR3, as DNA: TGTGCCAGCAGTTTAAGCCCCCCCGGCGAGCAGTACTTC. As protein: CASSLSPPGEQYF.

On this clone: The identical CDR3 is also encoded by other nucleotide sequences in the sample. This chain uses TRBV30 with TRBJ2-7; D call uncertain. The germline V gene has CDR1 GTSNPN and CDR2 SVGIG (reference sequence). V lost 0 bases, J lost 4 bases, and 7 bases lay in between. The CDR3 covers 12 residues. The chain's CDR3 is CAWSVLSYEQYF. The CDR3 coding sequence is TGTGCCTGGAGTGTACTGTCTTACGAGCAGTACTTC.

The chain's CDR3 is CASSQDLYERTETQYF. The DNA for the CDR3 is TGCGCCAGCAGCCAAGATCTGTATGAGCGAACGGAGACCCAGTACTTC. The V call is TRBV4-3, the J call TRBJ2-5; D unresolved. From germline, CDR1 is LGHNA and CDR2 YSLEER. The CDR3 extends over 16 amino acids. V dropped 0 bases and J dropped 5 bases, with 16 bases sitting between them.

J is TRBJ2-3 and V is TRBV7-3, with 9 bases matching TRBD2. The CDR3 consists of 16 residues. Germline V lookup: CDR1 SGHTA, CDR2 FQGTGA. V was pared by 0 bases and J by 2 bases, with 3 bases of the junction left unmatched. The CDR3 DNA sequence: TGTGCCAGCAGCTTAACGGGCGGGGGGGCCACAGATACGCAGTATTTT. It encodes CASSLTGGGATDTQYF. Combining the CDR3 with reference TRBV7-3 and TRBJ2-3 gives the whole variable domain GAGVSQTPSNKVTEKGKYVELRCDPISGHTALYWYRQSLGQGPEFLIYFQGTGAADDSGLPNDRFFAVRPEGSVSTLKIQRTERGDSAVYLCASSLTGGGATDTQYFGPGTRLTVL.

The CDR3 sequence: CASSRGRQGVGTDTQYF. The CDR3 region has the DNA TGTGCCAGCAGCCGAGGGAGGCAGGGGGTTGGCACAGATACGCAGTATTTT. This chain connects TRBV28 to TRBJ2-3; maybe TRBD1 (7 bases). The germline V and J ends were trimmed by 6 bases and 1 base, with 20 bases remaining between them. Germline V lookup: CDR1 MDHEN, CDR2 SYDVKM. The CDR3 is 17 residues long.

The rearrangement uses TRBV2 and TRBJ2-1; TRBD2 matches at 15 bases. The germline V gene encodes CDR1 SNHLY and CDR2 FYNNEI. The CDR3 runs 17 residues. The V segment lost 5 bases and the J segment 3 bases; nucleotides outside the gene matches: 5. The CDR3 nucleotides are TGTGCCAGCAGTCAAGGACTAGCGGGGGGGCTCTACAATGAGCAGTTCTTC. It encodes CASSQGLAGGLYNEQFF. Full variable domain (rest looked up from reference TRBV2 and TRBJ2-1): EPEVTQTPSHQVTQMGQEVILRCVPISNHLYFYWYRQILGQKVEFLVSFYNNEISEKSEIFDDQFSVERPDGSNFTLKIRSTKLEDSAMYFCASSQGLAGGLYNEQFFGPGTRLTVL.

The chain carries TRBV14 and TRBJ1-1; 8 bases align to TRBD1. The ends lost 4 bases at V and 10 bases at J; junction bases unmatched: 5. Germline CDR1 and CDR2: SGHDN and FVKESK. The CDR3 runs to 12 residues. CDR3 amino acids: CASSPDRVPAFF. In DNA form, the CDR3 reads TGTGCCAGCAGCCCGGACAGGGTCCCAGCTTTCTTT.

This sequence joins TRBV7-9 and TRBJ2-1; D is ambiguous. The CDR3 consists of 15 residues. Trimming left V 5 bases short and J 2 bases short, with 13 bases between. Germline values: CDR1 SEHNR, CDR2 FQNEAQ (reference sequence). The CDR3 DNA is TGTGCCAGCAGCGGGTTAATTGAGGCCTACAATGAGCAGTTCTTC. Its protein is CASSGLIEAYNEQFF. Full variable domain (remainder filled in from reference TRBV7-9 and TRBJ2-1): DTGVSQNPRHKITKRGQNVTFRCDPISEHNRLYWYRQTLGQGPEFLTYFQNEAQLEKSRLLSDRFSAERPKGSFSTLEIQRTEQGDSAMYLCASSGLIEAYNEQFFGPGTRLTVL.

This chain uses TRBV30 with TRBJ1-2; no definite D call. The CDR3 totals 16 residues. The germline V gene has CDR1 GTSNPN and CDR2 SVGIG (reference sequence). Trimming removed 4 bases at V and 1 base at J, with 19 bases between. As DNA, the CDR3 is TGTGCCTGGATGGCGGACCCTCTCGGGAGTAACTATGGCTACACCTTC. Protein sequence: CAWMADPLGSNYGYTF.

V and J are TRBV19 and TRBJ1-1; D is undetermined. The CDR3 has 14 residues. Per the germline V gene, CDR1 is LNHDA and CDR2 is SQIVND (reference sequence). Trimming removed 6 bases from V and 1 base from J, with 12 bases in between. This CDR3 is CASSPYLPNTEAFF. The DNA of the CDR3 is TGTGCCAGTAGCCCCTATCTACCGAACACTGAAGCTTTCTTT.

Ten or more counts support this clone. DNA of the CDR3: TGTGCCAGCAGCTCGGGACTAGGCCATGAAAAACTGTTTTTT. This gives the protein CASSSGLGHEKLFF. This chain joins TRBV6-1 and TRBJ1-4, with D perhaps TRBD1 (5 bases). There are 14 residues in the CDR3. Between the trimmed V and J ends, which lost 6 bases and 6 bases, there was a span of 14 bases. CDR1 MNHNS and CDR2 SASEGT come from the germline V gene.

V usage is TRBV29-1 and J usage is TRBJ1-2; the match to TRBD1 covers 8 bases. With 6 bases clipped from V and 4 bases from J, the junction kept 4 bases outside the gene matches. The CDR3 consists of 12 residues. CDR1 SQVTM and CDR2 ANQGSEA come from the germline V gene. This CDR3 reads CSVGTGLYGYTF. The DNA for the CDR3 is TGCAGCGTGGGGACAGGTCTCTATGGCTACACCTTC.